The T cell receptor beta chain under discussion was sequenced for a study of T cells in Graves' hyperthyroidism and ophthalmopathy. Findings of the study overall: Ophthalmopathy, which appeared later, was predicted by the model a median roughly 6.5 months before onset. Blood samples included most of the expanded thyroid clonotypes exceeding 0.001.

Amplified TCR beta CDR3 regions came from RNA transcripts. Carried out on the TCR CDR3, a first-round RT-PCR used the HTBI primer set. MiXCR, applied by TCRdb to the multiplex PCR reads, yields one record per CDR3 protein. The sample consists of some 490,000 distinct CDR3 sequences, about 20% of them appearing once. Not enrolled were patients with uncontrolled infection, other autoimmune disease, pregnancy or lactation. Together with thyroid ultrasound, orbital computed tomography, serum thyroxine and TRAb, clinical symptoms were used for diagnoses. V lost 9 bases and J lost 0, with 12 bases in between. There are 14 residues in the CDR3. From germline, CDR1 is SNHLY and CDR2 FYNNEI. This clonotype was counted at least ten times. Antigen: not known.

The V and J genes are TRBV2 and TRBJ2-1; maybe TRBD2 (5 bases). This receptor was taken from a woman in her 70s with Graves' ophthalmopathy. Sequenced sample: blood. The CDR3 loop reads CARGSVSSYNEQFF. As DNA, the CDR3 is TGTGCCAGGGGTAGCGTTAGCTCCTACAATGAGCAGTTCTTC.